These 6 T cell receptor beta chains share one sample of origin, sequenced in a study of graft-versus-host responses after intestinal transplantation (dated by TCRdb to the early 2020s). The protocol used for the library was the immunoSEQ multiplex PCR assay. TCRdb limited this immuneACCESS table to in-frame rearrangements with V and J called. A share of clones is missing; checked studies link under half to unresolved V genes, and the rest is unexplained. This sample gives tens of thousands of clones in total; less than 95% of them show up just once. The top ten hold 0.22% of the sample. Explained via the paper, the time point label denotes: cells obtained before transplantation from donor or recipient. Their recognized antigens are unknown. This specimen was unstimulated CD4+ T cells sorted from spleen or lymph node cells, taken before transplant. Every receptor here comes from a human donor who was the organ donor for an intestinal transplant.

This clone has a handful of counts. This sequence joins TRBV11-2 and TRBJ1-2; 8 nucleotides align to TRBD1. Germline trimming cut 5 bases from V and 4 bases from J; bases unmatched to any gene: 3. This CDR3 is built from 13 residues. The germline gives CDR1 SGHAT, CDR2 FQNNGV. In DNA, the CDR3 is TGTGCCAGCAGCCTGGACAGGGCCTATGGCTACACCTTC. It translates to CASSLDRAYGYTF.

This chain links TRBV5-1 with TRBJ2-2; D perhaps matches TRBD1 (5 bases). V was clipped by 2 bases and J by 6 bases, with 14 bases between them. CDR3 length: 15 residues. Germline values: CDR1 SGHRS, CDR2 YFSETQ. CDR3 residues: CASSLQGAWAGELFF. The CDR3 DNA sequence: TGCGCCAGCAGCTTACAAGGGGCATGGGCCGGGGAGCTGTTTTTT. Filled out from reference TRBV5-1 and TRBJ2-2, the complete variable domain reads KAGVTQTPRYLIKTRGQQVTLSCSPISGHRSVSWYQQTPGQGLQFLFEYFSETQRNKGNFPGRFSGRQFSNSRSEMNVSTLELGDSALYLCASSLQGAWAGELFFGEGSRLTVL.

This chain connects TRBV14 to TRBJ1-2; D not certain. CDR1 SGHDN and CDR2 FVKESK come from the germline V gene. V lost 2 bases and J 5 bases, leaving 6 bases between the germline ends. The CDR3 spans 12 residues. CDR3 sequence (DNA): TGTGCCAGCAGCCAACCGCTTTATGGCTACACCTTC. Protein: CASSQPLYGYTF.

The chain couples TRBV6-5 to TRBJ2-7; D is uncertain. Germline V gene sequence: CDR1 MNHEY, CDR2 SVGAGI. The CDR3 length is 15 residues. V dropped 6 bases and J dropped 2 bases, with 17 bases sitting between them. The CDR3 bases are TGTGCCAGCAGCCCCCTCCCTGGGGAAACCTACGAGCAGTACTTC. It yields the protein CASSPLPGETYEQYF.

Here the CDR3 DNA reads TGTGCCATCAGGTACAGGGGAGCAGATACGCAGTATTTT. Its translation is CAIRYRGADTQYF. The V and J genes are TRBV10-3 and TRBJ2-3; 7 nucleotides line up with TRBD1. Germline trimming cut 6 bases from V and 4 bases from J; bases unmatched to any gene: 4. In germline, CDR1 is ENHRY, CDR2 SYGVKD. The CDR3 has 13 amino acids.

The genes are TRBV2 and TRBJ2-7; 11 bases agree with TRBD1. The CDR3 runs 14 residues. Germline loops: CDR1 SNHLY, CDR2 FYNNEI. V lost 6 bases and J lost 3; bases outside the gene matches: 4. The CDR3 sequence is CASSAGTGGYEQYF. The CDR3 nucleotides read TGTGCCAGCAGCGCCGGGACAGGGGGCTACGAGCAGTACTTC. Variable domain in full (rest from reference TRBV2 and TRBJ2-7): EPEVTQTPSHQVTQMGQEVILRCVPISNHLYFYWYRQILGQKVEFLVSFYNNEISEKSEIFDDQFSVERPDGSNFTLKIRSTKLEDSAMYFCASSAGTGGYEQYFGPGTRLTVT.